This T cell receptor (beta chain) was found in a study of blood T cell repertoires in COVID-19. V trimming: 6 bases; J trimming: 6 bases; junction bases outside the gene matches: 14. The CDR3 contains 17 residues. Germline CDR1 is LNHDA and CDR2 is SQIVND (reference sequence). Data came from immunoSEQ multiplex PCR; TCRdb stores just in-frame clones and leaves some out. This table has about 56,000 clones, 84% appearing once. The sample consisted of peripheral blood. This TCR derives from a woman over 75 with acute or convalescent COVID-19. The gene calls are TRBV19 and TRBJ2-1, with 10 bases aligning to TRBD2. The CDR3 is CASSLRRLAGAFNEQFF. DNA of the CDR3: TGTGCCAGTAGCCTCCGGCGTCTAGCGGGGGCATTCAATGAGCAGTTCTTC. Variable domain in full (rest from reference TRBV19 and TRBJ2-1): DGGITQSPKYLFRKEGQNVTLSCEQNLNHDAMYWYRQDPGQGLRLIYYSQIVNDFQKGDIAEGYSVSREKKESFPLTVTSAQKNPTAFYLCASSLRRLAGAFNEQFFGPGTRLTVL.